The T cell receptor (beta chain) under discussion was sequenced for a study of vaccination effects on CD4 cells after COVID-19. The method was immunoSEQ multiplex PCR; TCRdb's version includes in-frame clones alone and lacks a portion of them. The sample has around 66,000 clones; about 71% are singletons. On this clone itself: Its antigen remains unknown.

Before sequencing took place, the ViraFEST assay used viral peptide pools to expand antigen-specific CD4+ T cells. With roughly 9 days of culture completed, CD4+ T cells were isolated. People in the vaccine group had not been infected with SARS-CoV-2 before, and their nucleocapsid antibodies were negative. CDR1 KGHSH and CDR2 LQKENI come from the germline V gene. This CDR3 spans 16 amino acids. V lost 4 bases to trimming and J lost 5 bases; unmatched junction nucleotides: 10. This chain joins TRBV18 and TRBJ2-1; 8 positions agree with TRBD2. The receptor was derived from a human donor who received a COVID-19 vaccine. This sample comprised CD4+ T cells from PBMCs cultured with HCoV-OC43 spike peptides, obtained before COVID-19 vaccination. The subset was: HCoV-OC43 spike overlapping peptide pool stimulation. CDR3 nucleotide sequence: TGTGCCAGCTCACTCCTACTAGCGGACTACGACAATGAGCAGTTCTTC. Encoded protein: CASSLLLADYDNEQFF.